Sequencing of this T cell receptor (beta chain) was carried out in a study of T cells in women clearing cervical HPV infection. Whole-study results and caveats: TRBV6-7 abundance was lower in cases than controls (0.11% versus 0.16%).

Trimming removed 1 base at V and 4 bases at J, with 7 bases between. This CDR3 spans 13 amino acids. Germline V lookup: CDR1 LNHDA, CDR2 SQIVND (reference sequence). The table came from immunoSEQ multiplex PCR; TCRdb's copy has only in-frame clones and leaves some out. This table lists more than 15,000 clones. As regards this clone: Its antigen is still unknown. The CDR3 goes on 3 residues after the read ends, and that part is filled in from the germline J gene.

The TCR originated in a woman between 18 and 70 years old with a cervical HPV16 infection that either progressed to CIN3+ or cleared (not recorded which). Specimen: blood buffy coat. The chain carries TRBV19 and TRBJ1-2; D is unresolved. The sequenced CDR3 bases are TGTGCCAGTAGTATAGGCGGAGTCTATGGC. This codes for CASSIGGVYG. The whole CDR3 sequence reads CASSIGGVYGYTF.